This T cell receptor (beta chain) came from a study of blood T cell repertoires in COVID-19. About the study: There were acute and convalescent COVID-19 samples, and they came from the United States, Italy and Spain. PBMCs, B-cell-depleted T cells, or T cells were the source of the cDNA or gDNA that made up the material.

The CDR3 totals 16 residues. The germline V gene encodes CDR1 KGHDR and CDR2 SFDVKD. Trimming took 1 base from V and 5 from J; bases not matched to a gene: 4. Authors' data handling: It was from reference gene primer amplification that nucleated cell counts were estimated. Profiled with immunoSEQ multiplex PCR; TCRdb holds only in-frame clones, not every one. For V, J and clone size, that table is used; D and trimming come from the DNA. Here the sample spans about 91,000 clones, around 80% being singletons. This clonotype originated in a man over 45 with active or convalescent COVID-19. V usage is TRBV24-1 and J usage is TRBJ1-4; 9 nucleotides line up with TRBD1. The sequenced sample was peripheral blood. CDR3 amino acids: CATSDFGQGRNEKLFF. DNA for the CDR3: TGTGCCACCAGTGATTTCGGACAGGGGAGAAATGAAAAACTGTTTTTT.